The 30 T cell receptor beta chains below come from one sample, sequenced in a study of control samples from healthy donors and cancer patients. Method: immunoSEQ multiplex PCR; TCRdb's copy keeps in-frame clones and lacks some. The data contain some 150,000 clones, 90% to 95% of them singletons. The sequenced sample consisted of blood. These receptors all come from a woman aged 30 to 39 in good health.

This clone has only one observation. V gene TRBV18 combines with J gene TRBJ1-5, with D uncertain. CDR3 length equals 14 residues. The V end was cut by 1 base, the J end by 2 bases, with 6 bases between. Per the germline V gene, CDR1 is KGHSH and CDR2 is LQKENI. DNA of the CDR3: TGTGCCAGCTCACCACAAAAGGGCAATCAGCCCCAGCATTTT. It specifies CASSPQKGNQPQHF.

V and J are TRBV29-1 and TRBJ2-7, with TRBD1 matching over 11 bases. Germline-derived CDR1 and CDR2 are SQVTM and ANQGSEA. The CDR3 spans 15 residues. V dropped 6 bases and J dropped 0; count of bases not matched to a gene: 7. The CDR3 DNA reads TGCAGCGTAGCCCGGACAGGGGGCTCCTCCTACGAGCAGTACTTC. Its translation is CSVARTGGSSYEQYF.

This clone was picked up one time. The chain has TRBV19 and TRBJ2-1, with TRBD2 matching 13 bases. Trimming removed 6 bases from V and 2 bases from J; junction bases left unmatched: 4. The CDR3 totals 16 residues. Germline CDR1 is LNHDA and CDR2 is SQIVND (reference sequence). In DNA, the CDR3 is TGTGCCAGTAGCAGAACTAGCGGGAGGGCCTACAATGAGCAGTTCTTC. This translates into CASSRTSGRAYNEQFF.

This chain joins TRBV7-6 and TRBJ2-7; a possible D gene is TRBD2 (7 bases). V was trimmed by 5 bases and J by 7 bases, leaving 15 bases between them. Germline CDR1 SGHVS, CDR2 FNYEAQ. This CDR3 has 13 amino acids. CDR3 sequence (DNA): TGTGCCAGCAGCGGCGGGACTACAGGGGAGCAGTACTTC. This encodes CASSGGTTGEQYF.

By share, this clone counts as medium-sized. The CDR3 region is CATRTGFAYEQYF. As DNA, the CDR3 is TGTGCCACCAGGACAGGGTTCGCCTACGAGCAGTACTTC. The chain recombines TRBV24-1 with TRBJ2-7; 7 bases fit TRBD1. The CDR3 contains 13 residues. CDR1 is KGHDR and CDR2 is SFDVKD in the germline V gene. The J segment lost 2 bases and the V segment lost 7 bases, leaving 4 bases of the junction unmatched.

This chain links TRBV27 with TRBJ2-7, with D maybe TRBD1 (6 bases). Germline V gene lookup returns CDR1 MNHEY and CDR2 SMNVEV (reference sequence). Trimming pared 6 bases from V and 9 bases from J, leaving 18 bases between. There are 13 residues in the CDR3. The CDR3 sequence is CASSHPADRSQYF. CDR3 nucleotides: TGTGCCAGCAGCCACCCCGCCGACAGGTCGCAGTACTTC.

The chain uses TRBV7-3 and TRBJ2-5; 10 bases are a match to TRBD2. The CDR3 is 15 amino acids. Per the germline V gene, CDR1 is SGHTA and CDR2 is FQGTGA. V trimming: 2 bases; J trimming: 2 bases; junction bases outside the gene matches: 2. The CDR3 spells CASSLVSGGQETQYF. The DNA of the CDR3 is TGTGCCAGCAGCTTAGTTAGCGGGGGGCAAGAGACCCAGTACTTC.

In regard to this clone: The sample holds other DNA sequences that translate to the same CDR3. This rearrangement joins TRBV5-1 to TRBJ2-7; 9 bases map to TRBD1. Trimming at V came to 1 base and at J to 3 bases, leaving 2 bases not matched to a gene. The CDR3 is 14 residues long. Germline CDR1 and CDR2: SGHRS and YFSETQ. This chain's CDR3 is CASSLTGGNYEQYF. DNA for the CDR3: TGCGCCAGCAGCTTGACAGGGGGCAACTACGAGCAGTACTTC.

This chain joins TRBV28 and TRBJ2-6; either TRBD1 or TRBD2 may supply D (5 bases each). The CDR3 is made up of 16 amino acids. Germline CDR1 and CDR2: MDHEN and SYDVKM. Trimming pared 6 bases from V and 0 bases from J, leaving 12 bases between. CDR3 region: CASRKGPSSGANVLTF. The CDR3 nucleotides are TGTGCCAGCAGAAAGGGACCGTCCTCTGGGGCCAACGTCCTGACTTTC.

V gene TRBV11-3 combines with J gene TRBJ2-4; 7 positions match TRBD1. J lost 2 bases, V lost 5 bases, and 6 bases had no gene match. Germline lookup yields CDR1 SGHNT and CDR2 YENEEA. The CDR3 runs to 15 residues. CDR3 protein: CASSRQGGSKNIQYF. The CDR3 nucleotides are TGTGCCAGCAGCCGACAGGGTGGGTCCAAAAACATTCAGTACTTC.

The chain employs TRBV28 and TRBJ1-1, with 7 bases matching TRBD1. The CDR3 extends over 13 amino acids. Germline V gene data show CDR1 as MDHEN and CDR2 as SYDVKM. V dropped 5 bases and J dropped 6; count of bases not matched to a gene: 6. CDR3 protein: CASSTGQAAEAFF. The DNA for the CDR3 is TGTGCCAGCAGTACCGGACAGGCCGCTGAAGCTTTCTTT.

The chain couples TRBV3-1 (or the pseudogene TRBV3-2) to TRBJ1-2, with a tentative D call TRBD1 (5 bases). Trimming cost V 4 bases and J 2 bases, with 8 bases left between them. The germline CDR1 and CDR2 sequences are LGHDT and YNNKEL (reference sequence). CDR3 length: 13 residues. The CDR3 DNA follows: TGTGCCAGCAGCCTCCAGGGAAACTATGGCTACACCTTC. Translating gives CASSLQGNYGYTF.

Concerning this clone: The same CDR3 can be traced to other DNA sequences in this sample. The V and J genes are TRBV28 and TRBJ2-1, with a tentative D call TRBD2 (6 bases). Germline-derived CDR1 and CDR2 are MDHEN and SYDVKM. The CDR3 extends over 13 amino acids. Trimming shortened V by 5 bases and J by 8 bases, and 13 bases separated the two germline ends. DNA for the CDR3: TGTGCCAGCAGTCTCCTAGCGCGGGATGAGCAGTTCTTC. Translation: CASSLLARDEQFF.

This rearrangement joins TRBV18 to TRBJ1-2, with D possibly matching TRBD1 (6 bases). The CDR3 is 14 residues long. Trimming removed 5 bases from V and 0 bases from J, with 10 bases in between. The V gene's germline CDR1 is KGHSH and CDR2 LQKENI. The CDR3 DNA reads TGTGCCAGCTCAGGGGGCGCCACTAACTATGGCTACACCTTC. This gives the protein CASSGGATNYGYTF.

The chain combines TRBV30 with TRBJ2-5; D tentatively reads TRBD1 or TRBD2 (6 bases each). The CDR3 runs to 12 residues. V lost 4 bases and J lost 3, with 9 bases in between. The germline gives CDR1 GTSNPN, CDR2 SVGIG (reference sequence). The CDR3, as DNA: TGTGCCTGGACGGGGGCCAAAGAGACCCAGTACTTC. Protein sequence: CAWTGAKETQYF.

This chain uses TRBV7-9 with TRBJ2-4; 8 positions agree with TRBD1. The J segment lost 9 bases and the V segment lost 2 bases, leaving 6 bases of the junction unmatched. The CDR3 loop spans 14 amino acids. Germline CDR1 is SEHNR and CDR2 is FQNEAQ (reference sequence). CDR3 sequence (DNA): TGTGCCAGCAGCTTAACAGGGGGTGAGAGCATTCAGTACTTC. Its translation is CASSLTGGESIQYF.

This clone was detected once. V usage is TRBV13 and J usage is TRBJ2-5; 8 bases line up with TRBD2. J was trimmed by 5 bases and V by 5 bases; bases with no gene match: 4. CDR1 is PRHDT, CDR2 FYEKMQ, per germline (reference sequence). The CDR3 runs to 13 residues. CDR3 sequence reads: CASSRTSIETQYF. The CDR3 region has the DNA TGTGCCAGCAGCCGGACTAGCATCGAGACCCAGTACTTC.

The chain combines TRBV28 with TRBJ2-7; TRBD1 aligns across 9 bases. The germline V gene encodes CDR1 MDHEN and CDR2 SYDVKM. CDR3 length: 15 amino acids. Trimming at V came to 6 bases and at J to 3 bases, leaving 9 bases not matched to a gene. The CDR3 spells CASRRRTGVDYEQYF. CDR3 sequence (DNA): TGTGCCAGCAGGAGAAGGACAGGGGTTGACTACGAGCAGTACTTC.

This chain uses TRBV7-9 with TRBJ1-2; D may be TRBD1 (6 bases). The length of the CDR3 is 14 residues. Trimming removed 6 bases at V and 5 bases at J, with 16 bases between. Germline V gene sequence: CDR1 SEHNR, CDR2 FQNEAQ (reference sequence). The CDR3 DNA follows: TGTGCCAGCAGTGCTGACAGGTCCGGGTATGGCTACACCTTC. Translation gives CASSADRSGYGYTF.

This clone was counted between two and nine times. The chain couples TRBV19 to TRBJ1-5; no definite D call. Germline V lookup: CDR1 LNHDA, CDR2 SQIVND (reference sequence). V lost 0 bases to trimming and J lost 2 bases, with 5 bases between them. The CDR3 covers 14 residues. The CDR3 reads CASSIDLGNQPQHF. CDR3 nucleotides: TGTGCCAGTAGTATAGATCTCGGCAATCAGCCCCAGCATTTT.

V usage is TRBV18 and J usage is TRBJ2-2, with D unclear. The CDR3 loop spans 14 amino acids. V lost 2 bases to trimming and J lost 7 bases, with 11 bases between them. Germline lookup yields CDR1 KGHSH and CDR2 LQKENI. The CDR3 protein is CASSPGSSRGELFF. The CDR3 nucleotides read TGTGCCAGCTCACCAGGCAGCTCCCGCGGGGAGCTGTTTTTT.

The chain recombines TRBV5-4 with TRBJ1-3, with 8 bases identical to TRBD1. The length of the CDR3 is 17 residues. V dropped 2 bases and J dropped 0; count of bases not matched to a gene: 7. Germline V gives CDR1 SGHNT, CDR2 YYREEE (reference sequence). CDR3: CASSFGGTGPSGNTIYF. The CDR3 DNA sequence: TGTGCCAGCAGCTTTGGGGGGACAGGCCCCTCTGGAAACACCATATATTTT.

The chain is built from TRBV7-2 and TRBJ2-3, with 13 bases lining up with TRBD2. After removal of 5 bases from V and 4 bases from J, the junction contained 3 bases not matched to a gene. The CDR3 contains 15 residues. Germline CDR1 SGHTA, CDR2 FQGNSA. CDR3 bases: TGTGCCAGCAGCCAAACTAGCGGGAGGGCAGATACGCAGTATTTT. Translation gives CASSQTSGRADTQYF.

This chain links TRBV7-3 with TRBJ2-1; 9 bases agree with TRBD1. Losses at the gene ends were 4 bases for V and 0 bases for J; bases not matched to a gene: 1. CDR1 and CDR2 from the germline V gene are SGHTA and FQGTGA. The length of the CDR3 is 15 residues. CDR3 region: CASSSTGGSYNEQFF. Written as DNA, the CDR3 is TGTGCCAGCAGCTCGACAGGGGGCTCCTACAATGAGCAGTTCTTC.

On this clone itself: Other nucleotide sequences in the sample specify the same CDR3. The chain joins TRBV6-6 to TRBJ2-5; 12 bases are shared with TRBD2. Per the germline V gene, CDR1 is MNHNY and CDR2 is SVGAGI (reference sequence). V lost 5 bases, J lost 1 base, and 2 bases stayed unmatched. The CDR3 has 15 residues. This chain's CDR3 is CASSRTSGTQETQYF. The DNA of the CDR3 is TGTGCCAGCAGTAGGACTAGCGGGACCCAAGAGACCCAGTACTTC.

The chain employs TRBV23-1 and TRBJ1-5; possibly TRBD1 for D (5 bases). TRBV23-1 qualifies as an ORF whose function is uncertain. V gave up 2 bases and J gave up 4 bases, with 6 bases separating them. The CDR3 extends over 13 amino acids. In nucleotides, the CDR3 is TGCGCCAGCAGTCAAGGGGGGAATCAGCCCCAGCATTTT. It translates to CASSQGGNQPQHF.

The J gene is TRBJ2-1, the V gene TRBV19; 8 bases are a match to TRBD2. V lost 5 bases, J lost 1 base, and 4 bases stayed unmatched. CDR3 length: 15 amino acids. Germline-derived CDR1 and CDR2 are LNHDA and SQIVND (reference sequence). CDR3 protein: CASSRASGSYNEQFF. DNA of the CDR3: TGTGCCAGTAGTCGGGCTAGCGGGTCCTACAATGAGCAGTTCTTC.

The genes are TRBV18 and TRBJ2-1; TRBD2 agrees at 10 bases. Germline CDR1 is KGHSH and CDR2 is LQKENI. The ends lost 2 bases at V and 6 bases at J; junction bases unmatched: 4. The CDR3 is made up of 15 amino acids. As DNA, the CDR3 is TGTGCCAGCTCACCAACCGGGACTAGCGTCAATGAGCAGTTCTTC. Protein sequence: CASSPTGTSVNEQFF.

The rearrangement joins TRBV29-1 to TRBJ1-1; a possible D gene is TRBD1 (6 bases). The V gene's germline CDR1 is SQVTM and CDR2 ANQGSEA. The CDR3 runs to 13 residues. The ends were cut back, 5 bases at V and 2 bases at J, with 12 bases in the middle. The CDR3 region has the DNA TGCAGCGTTTACGACAGGCAAAACACTGAAGCTTTCTTT. It codes for CSVYDRQNTEAFF.

A note on this clone: The sample holds other DNA sequences that translate to the same CDR3. This CDR3 reads CASSPDRDNSPLHF. CDR3 DNA sequence: TGTGCCAGCTCACCAGATAGGGATAATTCACCCCTCCACTTT. V and J are TRBV18 and TRBJ1-6; D is unclear. In germline, CDR1 is KGHSH, CDR2 LQKENI. Trimming left V 2 bases short and J 5 bases short, with 7 bases between. The CDR3 has 14 amino acids. Together with reference TRBV18 and TRBJ1-6, the CDR3 gives the full variable domain: NAGVMQNPRHLVRRRGQEARLRCSPMKGHSHVYWYRQLPEEGLKFMVYLQKENIIDESGMPKERFSAEFPKEGPSILRIQQVVRGDSAAYFCASSPDRDNSPLHFGNGTRLTVT.